This T cell receptor beta chain was observed in a study of PD-1 blockade in classical Hodgkin lymphoma. Across the whole study: The study gave patients nivolumab 3 mg/kg intravenously every 2 weeks.

Broader study findings: Lower baseline TCR diversity marked trial partial responders and progressors.

Every patient experienced relapse after autologous stem cell transplantation, and brentuximab vedotin exposure varied. In this sample, this clone turned up a few times. Its target is not known. Produced via immunoSEQ multiplex PCR; TCRdb's table is partial and in-frame only. The data show tens of thousands of clones, with over 55% seen just once and under 3.5% held by the top ten. The CDR3 sequence is 16 residues long. J gave up 0 bases and V 6 bases, and 7 bases lay outside the gene matches. Germline CDR1 and CDR2: SNHLY and FYNNEI. This chain uses TRBV2 with TRBJ2-1; 8 positions agree with TRBD2. The sequences come from peripheral blood mononuclear cells (PBMCs), collected before the second cycle of nivolumab. This TCR was recovered from a human donor with classical Hodgkin lymphoma. The CDR3 is CASRDIAGSSYNEQFF. Written as DNA, the CDR3 is TGTGCCAGCAGGGATATAGCGGGGAGCTCCTACAATGAGCAGTTCTTC.